This T cell receptor (beta chain) was identified in a study of glioma-infiltrating T cells. General study findings and limits: Non-neoplastic patients had below-expected tissue-blood divergence, while all gliomas exceeded expectation.

The V gene's germline CDR1 is SEHNR and CDR2 FQNEAQ (reference sequence). The CDR3 covers 14 residues. The trim removed 6 bases at V and 5 bases at J, leaving 6 bases unmatched. Amplification of TCR alpha and beta CDR3 regions from RNA used iRepertoire nested multiplex PCR. Each CDR3 protein is one row after TCRdb ran MiXCR on the multiplex PCR reads. The sample yields about 140,000 distinct CDR3 sequences, about 39% seen once. A remark on this clonotype: Its antigen is not identified.

The clonotype comes from a human donor with low-grade glioma or glioblastoma, undergoing nonglioma brain surgery, or in good health (not recorded which). Sequencing was performed on glioma tissue, nonneoplastic brain tissue, or PBMCs (not recorded which). The chain joins TRBV7-9 to TRBJ1-4; 7 bases agree with TRBD1. The CDR3 region is CASRGTAPNEKLFF. CDR3 DNA sequence: TGTGCCAGCAGGGGGACAGCGCCCAATGAAAAACTGTTTTTT.